The 8 T cell receptor beta chains given below trace back to one sample, sequenced in a study of beta chain features in type 1 diabetes. Sequencing targeted expressed TCRB transcripts, as all isolated RNA had been reverse transcribed. Libraries were prepared by immunoSEQ multiplex PCR; TCRdb keeps only in-frame clonotypes and omits some of them. This sample has some 900,000 clones; 15% to 20% occur once, and the top ten carry 0.02% to 0.025%. The sequenced sample was naive CD4+ T cells from blood. These receptors were collected from a woman aged 18 to 35 in good health.

The chain recombines TRBV2 with TRBJ1-2; perhaps TRBD1 as D (5 bases). With 6 bases removed from V and 0 bases from J, the gap between germline ends came to 8 bases. CDR3 length: 13 amino acids. Per the germline V gene, CDR1 is SNHLY and CDR2 is FYNNEI. CDR3 protein: CASRTATNYGYTF. The CDR3 DNA is TGTGCCAGCAGGACAGCGACTAACTATGGCTACACCTTC. The variable domain in full, with the rest retrieved from reference TRBV2 and TRBJ1-2, is EPEVTQTPSHQVTQMGQEVILRCVPISNHLYFYWYRQILGQKVEFLVSFYNNEISEKSEIFDDQFSVERPDGSNFTLKIRSTKLEDSAMYFCASRTATNYGYTFGSGTRLTVV.

The V call is TRBV7-2, the J call TRBJ2-1, with 7 bases that match TRBD2. Germline V lookup: CDR1 SGHTA, CDR2 FQGNSA. V shed 2 bases and J 2 bases; nucleotides not matched to a gene: 3. The CDR3 has 15 amino acids. CDR3: CASSLRGSAYNEQFF. DNA of the CDR3: TGTGCCAGCAGCTTACGCGGGAGTGCCTACAATGAGCAGTTCTTC.

This chain uses TRBV18 with TRBJ2-7; D assignment may be TRBD1 or TRBD2 (6 bases each). The CDR3 has 15 amino acids. Germline loops: CDR1 KGHSH, CDR2 LQKENI. The germline V and J ends were trimmed by 6 bases and 2 bases, with 17 bases remaining between them. The CDR3: CASSRVGGDTYEQYF. CDR3 DNA sequence: TGTGCCAGCTCCCGTGTGGGGGGCGATACCTACGAGCAGTACTTC. The full variable domain, with the rest looked up from reference TRBV18 and TRBJ2-7, is NAGVMQNPRHLVRRRGQEARLRCSPMKGHSHVYWYRQLPEEGLKFMVYLQKENIIDESGMPKERFSAEFPKEGPSILRIQQVVRGDSAAYFCASSRVGGDTYEQYFGPGTRLTVT.

In its sample, this clone was seen once. The V gene is TRBV19, the J gene TRBJ1-1; D perhaps matches TRBD1 (5 bases). V lost 3 bases, J lost 1 base, and 9 bases lay in between. CDR1 and CDR2 from the germline V gene are LNHDA and SQIVND (reference sequence). CDR3 length equals 14 residues. CDR3 in amino acids: CASSISGPNTEAFF. CDR3 bases: TGTGCCAGTAGTATTTCGGGACCGAACACTGAAGCTTTCTTT.

In its sample, this clone was seen a few times. V gene TRBV28 combines with J gene TRBJ2-5; maybe TRBD1 (5 bases). Germline-derived CDR1 and CDR2 are MDHEN and SYDVKM. The CDR3 covers 15 residues. Trimming took off 5 bases at V and 0 bases at J, with 13 bases between the two ends. The CDR3 protein is CASSPRQTYQETQYF. CDR3 nucleotides: TGTGCCAGCAGTCCACGACAGACGTACCAAGAGACCCAGTACTTC.

As regards this clone: This same CDR3 is encoded by further DNA sequences in the sample. The chain couples TRBV28 to TRBJ2-7, with D possibly matching TRBD1 (6 bases). Germline values: CDR1 MDHEN, CDR2 SYDVKM. This CDR3 comprises 13 residues. Trimming removed 6 bases at V and 3 bases at J, with 12 bases between. The CDR3 protein is CASSLLGGYEQYF. CDR3 in DNA: TGTGCCAGCAGCCTCTTAGGGGGCTACGAGCAGTACTTC. The variable domain in full, completed from reference TRBV28 and TRBJ2-7, reads DVKVTQSSRYLVKRTGEKVFLECVQDMDHENMFWYRQDPGLGLRLIYFSYDVKMKEKGDIPEGYSVSREKKERFSLILESASTNQTSMYLCASSLLGGYEQYFGPGTRLTVT.

This clone was counted a few times. The chain links TRBV7-9 to TRBJ1-4; 7 bases line up with TRBD1. The J segment lost 1 base and the V segment lost 1 base, leaving 6 bases of the junction unmatched. This CDR3 spans 17 amino acids. CDR1 is SEHNR and CDR2 is FQNEAQ in the germline V gene (reference sequence). DNA for the CDR3: TGTGCCAGCAGCTTAGTTGTACAGGGGATAACTAATGAAAAACTGTTTTTT. Encoded protein: CASSLVVQGITNEKLFF.

This clone was recorded a few times. This chain uses TRBV6-5 with TRBJ1-4, with TRBD1 as a possible D gene (5 bases). This CDR3 has 15 amino acids. V lost 2 bases and J 0 bases, leaving 7 bases between the germline ends. Germline V lookup: CDR1 MNHEY, CDR2 SVGAGI. CDR3 DNA: TGTGCCAGCAGTTACGACAGAGCAACTAATGAAAAACTGTTTTTT. Protein product: CASSYDRATNEKLFF.